Each of the 10 T cell receptor beta chains below was sequenced from the same sample in a study of brain T cells in children with intractable seizures. Sequenced by immunoSEQ multiplex PCR; TCRdb stores in-frame clones only, minus some. The sample consists of under 45,000 clones, approximately 90% of them appearing once. The material sequenced was peripheral blood, taken at surgery. The receptor source for this set is a girl aged 2 to 10 with tuberous sclerosis and intractable seizures.

The chain has TRBV2 and TRBJ1-5; D is possibly TRBD1 (5 bases). V was cut by 6 bases and J by 0 bases, with 24 bases left in between. CDR1 is SNHLY, CDR2 FYNNEI, per germline. This CDR3 has 19 amino acids. CDR3 bases: TGTGCCAGCAGCCCAACGCGGGGACGGATGAATTCTAGCAATCAGCCCCAGCATTTT. Protein: CASSPTRGRMNSSNQPQHF.

V gene TRBV5-1 combines with J gene TRBJ1-6; 9 bases are shared with TRBD1. V was clipped by 0 bases and J by 7 bases; unmatched bases: 5. The CDR3 is made up of 16 amino acids. Per the germline V gene, CDR1 is SGHRS and CDR2 is YFSETQ. The DNA for the CDR3 is TGCGCCAGCAGCTTGGGCGGGACAGGGACAAATTCACCCCTCCACTTT. Translated: CASSLGGTGTNSPLHF.

Here the CDR3 reads CASRPPPGGRSGYTF. The CDR3, as DNA: TGTGCCAGCAGACCCCCCCCGGGGGGGAGGAGTGGCTACACCTTC. The rearrangement uses TRBV7-9 and TRBJ1-2, with D tentatively TRBD1 (5 bases). The ends were cut back, 6 bases at V and 7 bases at J, with 21 bases in the middle. The length of the CDR3 is 15 residues. Germline assignment: CDR1 SEHNR and CDR2 FQNEAQ (reference sequence).

The chain recombines TRBV2 with TRBJ2-7; 11 positions agree with TRBD2. CDR3 size: 17 residues. V shed 3 bases, J shed 4 bases, and the junction held 11 bases outside the gene matches. CDR1 and CDR2 (germline): SNHLY, FYNNEI. The CDR3 nucleotides are TGTGCCAGCAGTGAGGTTGGGTTCACTAGCGGGGGTTACGAGCAGTACGTC. This gives the protein CASSEVGFTSGGYEQYV.

This chain links TRBV6-1 with TRBJ1-1; no firm D call. Germline V gene data show CDR1 as MNHNS and CDR2 as SASEGT. The ends were cut back, 3 bases at V and 0 bases at J, with 8 bases in the middle. The CDR3 covers 14 residues. The CDR3 DNA is TGTGCCAGCAGTGAGGGGAGGTTGAACACTGAAGCTTTCTTT. This translates into CASSEGRLNTEAFF.

In its sample, this clone was seen once. The CDR3 reads CASSGRTIAAGEQYF. CDR3 sequence (DNA): TGTGCCAGCTCAGGCAGAACCATCGCTGCGGGTGAGCAGTACTTC. This chain links TRBV6-5 with TRBJ2-7; possible D gene TRBD2, 5 bases. The CDR3 extends over 15 amino acids. Germline V gene data show CDR1 as MNHEY and CDR2 as SVGAGI. V lost 8 bases, J lost 7 bases, and 24 bases lay in between.

V usage is TRBV19 and J usage is TRBJ2-1; either TRBD1 or TRBD2 may fit D (7 bases each). V dropped 6 bases and J dropped 4 bases, with 19 bases sitting between them. This CDR3 has 16 residues. Germline V gene sequence: CDR1 LNHDA, CDR2 SQIVND (reference sequence). The CDR3 here is CASSTPPRGGYNEQFF. The CDR3 region has the DNA TGTGCCAGTAGCACCCCCCCCAGGGGGGGGTACAATGAGCAGTTCTTC.

The genes are TRBV29-1 and TRBJ1-2; D call uncertain. The CDR3 runs 11 residues. V lost 7 bases to trimming and J lost 6 bases, with 12 bases between them. Germline V gives CDR1 SQVTM, CDR2 ANQGSEA. The CDR3 loop is CSAGREDGYTF. As DNA, the CDR3 is TGCAGCGCTGGACGGGAGGATGGCTACACCTTC.

V gene TRBV30 combines with J gene TRBJ2-2; 8 nucleotides line up with TRBD1. The CDR3 totals 19 residues. CDR1 and CDR2 from the germline V gene are GTSNPN and SVGIG (reference sequence). Trimming cost V 3 bases and J 6 bases; bases outside gene matches: 21. The CDR3 region is CAWSASRTTGGPDPGELFF. As DNA, the CDR3 is TGTGCCTGGAGCGCTTCCCGAACAACAGGGGGTCCTGATCCCGGGGAGCTGTTTTTT.

This clone was seen just once. V usage is TRBV4-1 and J usage is TRBJ1-1, with D unclear. The germline V and J ends were trimmed by 0 bases and 1 base, with 27 bases remaining between them. The CDR3 loop spans 21 amino acids. Germline V gene sequence: CDR1 MGHRA, CDR2 YSYEKL. CDR3 bases: TGCGCCAGCAGCCAAGAGGTCCCCCACCACCCCCTCGCAGGAGGGAACACTGAAGCTTTCTTT. Its translation: CASSQEVPHHPLAGGNTEAFF.